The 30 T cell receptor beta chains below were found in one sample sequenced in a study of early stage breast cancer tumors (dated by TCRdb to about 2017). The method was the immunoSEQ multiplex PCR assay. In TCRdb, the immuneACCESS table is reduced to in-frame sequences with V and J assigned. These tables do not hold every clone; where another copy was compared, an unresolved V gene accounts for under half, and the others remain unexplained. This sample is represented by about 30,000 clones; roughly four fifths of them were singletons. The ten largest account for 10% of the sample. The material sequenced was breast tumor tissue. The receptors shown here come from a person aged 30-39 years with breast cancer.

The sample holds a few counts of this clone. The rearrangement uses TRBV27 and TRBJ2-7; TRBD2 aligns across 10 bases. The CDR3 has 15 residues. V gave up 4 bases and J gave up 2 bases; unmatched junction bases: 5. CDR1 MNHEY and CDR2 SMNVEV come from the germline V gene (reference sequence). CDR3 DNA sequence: TGTGCCAGCAGTTCGGCCCTAGCGGGAGCCTACGAGCAGTACTTC. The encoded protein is CASSSALAGAYEQYF.

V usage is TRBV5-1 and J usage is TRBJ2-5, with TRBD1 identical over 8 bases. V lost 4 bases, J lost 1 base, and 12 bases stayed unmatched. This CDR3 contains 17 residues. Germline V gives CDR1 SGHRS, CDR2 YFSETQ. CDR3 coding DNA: TGCGCCAGCAGCCGCGGCCCAGGACAGGGTACCCAAGAGACCCAGTACTTC. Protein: CASSRGPGQGTQETQYF.

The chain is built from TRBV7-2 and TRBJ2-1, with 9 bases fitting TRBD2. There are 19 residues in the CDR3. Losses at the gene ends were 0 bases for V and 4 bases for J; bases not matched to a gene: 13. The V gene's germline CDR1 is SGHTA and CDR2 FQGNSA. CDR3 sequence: CASSLAGGPSGILYNEQFF. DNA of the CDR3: TGTGCCAGCAGCTTAGCGGGGGGGCCTAGCGGGATCCTTTACAATGAGCAGTTCTTC.

CDR3 bases: TGTGCCAGTAGTGGTCCCCGGACAGGGGTAAACACCATATATTTT. It yields the protein CASSGPRTGVNTIYF. V is TRBV19 and J is TRBJ1-3, with 9 nucleotides matching TRBD1. The CDR3 spans 15 residues. J lost 6 bases, V lost 5 bases, and 8 bases had no gene match. Germline assignment: CDR1 LNHDA and CDR2 SQIVND (reference sequence).

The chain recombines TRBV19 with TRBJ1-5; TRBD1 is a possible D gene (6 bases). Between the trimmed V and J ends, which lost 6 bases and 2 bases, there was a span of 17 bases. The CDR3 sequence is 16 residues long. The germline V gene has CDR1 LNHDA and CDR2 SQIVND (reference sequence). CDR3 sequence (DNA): TGTGCCAGTAGGCCGCCCAGGGGCCAAGGCAATCAGCCCCAGCATTTT. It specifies CASRPPRGQGNQPQHF. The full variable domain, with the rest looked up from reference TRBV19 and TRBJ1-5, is DGGITQSPKYLFRKEGQNVTLSCEQNLNHDAMYWYRQDPGQGLRLIYYSQIVNDFQKGDIAEGYSVSREKKESFPLTVTSAQKNPTAFYLCASRPPRGQGNQPQHFGDGTRLSIL.

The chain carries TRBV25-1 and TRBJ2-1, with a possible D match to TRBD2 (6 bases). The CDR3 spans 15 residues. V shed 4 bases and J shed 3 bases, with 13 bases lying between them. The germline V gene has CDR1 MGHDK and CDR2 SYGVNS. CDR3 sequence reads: CASSAAGPLYNEQFF. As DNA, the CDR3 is TGTGCCAGCAGTGCAGCGGGTCCTCTCTACAATGAGCAGTTCTTC.

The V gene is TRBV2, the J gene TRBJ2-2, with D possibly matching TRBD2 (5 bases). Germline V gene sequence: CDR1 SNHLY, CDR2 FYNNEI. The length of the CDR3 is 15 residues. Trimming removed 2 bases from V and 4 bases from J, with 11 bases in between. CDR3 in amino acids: CASSERTGSTGELFF. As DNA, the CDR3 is TGTGCCAGCAGTGAAAGGACTGGCAGCACCGGGGAGCTGTTTTTT.

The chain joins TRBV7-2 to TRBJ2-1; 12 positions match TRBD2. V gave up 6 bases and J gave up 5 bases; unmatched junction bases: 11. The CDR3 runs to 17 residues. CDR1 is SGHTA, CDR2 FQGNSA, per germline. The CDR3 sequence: CASSSFPGTSGHNEQFF. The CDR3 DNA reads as TGTGCCAGCAGTTCCTTCCCCGGGACTAGCGGGCACAATGAGCAGTTCTTC.

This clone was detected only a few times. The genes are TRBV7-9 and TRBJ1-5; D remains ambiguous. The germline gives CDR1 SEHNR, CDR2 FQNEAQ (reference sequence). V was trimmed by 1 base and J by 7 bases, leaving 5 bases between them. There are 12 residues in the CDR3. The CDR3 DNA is TGTGCCAGCAGCTTAGGCGAGCAGCCCCAGCATTTT. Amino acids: CASSLGEQPQHF. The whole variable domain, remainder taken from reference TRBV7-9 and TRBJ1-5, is DTGVSQNPRHKITKRGQNVTFRCDPISEHNRLYWYRQTLGQGPEFLTYFQNEAQLEKSRLLSDRFSAERPKGSFSTLEIQRTEQGDSAMYLCASSLGEQPQHFGDGTRLSIL.

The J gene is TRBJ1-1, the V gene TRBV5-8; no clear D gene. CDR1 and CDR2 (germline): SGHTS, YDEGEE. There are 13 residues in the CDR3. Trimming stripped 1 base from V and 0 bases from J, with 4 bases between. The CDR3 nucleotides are TGTGCCAGCAGCTTGCAGCTGAACACTGAAGCTTTCTTT. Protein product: CASSLQLNTEAFF.

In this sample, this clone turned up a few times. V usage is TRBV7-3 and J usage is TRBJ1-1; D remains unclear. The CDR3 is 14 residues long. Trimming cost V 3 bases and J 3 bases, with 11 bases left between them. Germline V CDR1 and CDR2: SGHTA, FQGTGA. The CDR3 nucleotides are TGTGCCAGCAGCTTTTTAGCAAGGGACACTGAAGCTTTCTTT. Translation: CASSFLARDTEAFF.

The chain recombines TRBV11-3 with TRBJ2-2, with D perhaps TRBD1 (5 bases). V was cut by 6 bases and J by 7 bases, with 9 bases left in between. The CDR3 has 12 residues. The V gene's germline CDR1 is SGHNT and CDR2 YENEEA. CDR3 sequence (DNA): TGTGCCAGCAGAGGGGCCAGCGGGGAGCTGTTTTTT. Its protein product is CASRGASGELFF. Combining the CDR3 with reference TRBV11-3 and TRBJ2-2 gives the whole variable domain EAGVVQSPRYKIIEKKQPVAFWCNPISGHNTLYWYLQNLGQGPELLIRYENEEAVDDSQLPKDRFSAERLKGVDSTLKIQPAELGDSAVYLCASRGASGELFFGEGSRLTVL.

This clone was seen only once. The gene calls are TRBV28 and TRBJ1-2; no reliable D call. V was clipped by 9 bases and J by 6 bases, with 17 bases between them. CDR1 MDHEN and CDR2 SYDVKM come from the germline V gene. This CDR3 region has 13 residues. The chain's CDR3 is CASSSPALHGYTF. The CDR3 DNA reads TGTGCCAGTAGCTCGCCAGCACTACATGGCTACACCTTC.

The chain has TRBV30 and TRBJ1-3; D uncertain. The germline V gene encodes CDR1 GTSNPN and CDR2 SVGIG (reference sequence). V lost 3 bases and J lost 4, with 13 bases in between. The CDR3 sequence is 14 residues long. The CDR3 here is CAWREVNAGNTIYF. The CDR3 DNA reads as TGTGCCTGGAGGGAAGTCAACGCAGGAAACACCATATATTTT.

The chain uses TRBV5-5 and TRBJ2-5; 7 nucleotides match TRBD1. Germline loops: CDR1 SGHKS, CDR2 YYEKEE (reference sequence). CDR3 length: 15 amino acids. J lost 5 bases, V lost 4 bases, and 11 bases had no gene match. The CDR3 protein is CASSQLTGPRETQYF. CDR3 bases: TGTGCCAGCAGCCAATTGACAGGGCCTAGGGAGACCCAGTACTTC.

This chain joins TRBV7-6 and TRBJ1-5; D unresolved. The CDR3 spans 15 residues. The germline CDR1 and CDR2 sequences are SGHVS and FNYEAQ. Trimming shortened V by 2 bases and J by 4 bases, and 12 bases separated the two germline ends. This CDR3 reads CASSLSSGLNQPQHF. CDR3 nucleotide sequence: TGTGCCAGCAGCTTAAGTTCAGGCCTTAATCAGCCCCAGCATTTT.

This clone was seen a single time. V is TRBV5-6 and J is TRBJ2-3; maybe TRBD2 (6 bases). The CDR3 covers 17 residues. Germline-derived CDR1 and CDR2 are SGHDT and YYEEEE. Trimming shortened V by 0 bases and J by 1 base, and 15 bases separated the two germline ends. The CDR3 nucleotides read TGTGCCAGCAGCTTGGCGGGGTGGGAGGAGGGCACAGATACGCAGTATTTT. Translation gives CASSLAGWEEGTDTQYF.

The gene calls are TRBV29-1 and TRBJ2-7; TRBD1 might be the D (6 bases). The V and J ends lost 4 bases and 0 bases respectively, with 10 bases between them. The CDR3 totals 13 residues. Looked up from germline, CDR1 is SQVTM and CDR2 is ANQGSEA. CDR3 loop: CSVGGRSSYEQYF. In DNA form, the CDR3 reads TGCAGCGTTGGGGGGCGGAGCTCCTACGAGCAGTACTTC.

The CDR3 DNA is TGTGCCAGCAGCTTGTTCGGGATTCCGCAACCGAAATATGGCTACACCTTC. It translates to CASSLFGIPQPKYGYTF. The chain is built from TRBV5-8 and TRBJ1-2, with no clear D. V shed 1 base and J shed 5 bases, with 21 bases lying between them. The CDR3 is 17 residues long. Per the germline V gene, CDR1 is SGHTS and CDR2 is YDEGEE.

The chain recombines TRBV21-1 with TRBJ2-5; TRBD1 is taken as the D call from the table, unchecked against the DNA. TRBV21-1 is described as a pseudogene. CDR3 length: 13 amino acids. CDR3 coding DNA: TGTGCCAGCACCACAGGCGGTAAAGAGACCCAGTACTTC. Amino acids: CASTTGGKETQYF.

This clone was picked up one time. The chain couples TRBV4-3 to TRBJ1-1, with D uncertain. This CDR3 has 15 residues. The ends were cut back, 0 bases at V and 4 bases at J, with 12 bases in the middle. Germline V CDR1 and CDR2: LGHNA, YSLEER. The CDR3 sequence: CASSQEQASATEAFF. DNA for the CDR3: TGCGCCAGCAGCCAAGAGCAAGCGTCAGCCACTGAAGCTTTCTTT.

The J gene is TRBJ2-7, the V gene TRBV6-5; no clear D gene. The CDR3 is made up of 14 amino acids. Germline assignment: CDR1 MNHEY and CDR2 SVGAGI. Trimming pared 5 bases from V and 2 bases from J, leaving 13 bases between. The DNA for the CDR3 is TGTGCCAGCAGTGAGGACGCCTTCCCCTACGAGCAGTACTTC. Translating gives CASSEDAFPYEQYF.

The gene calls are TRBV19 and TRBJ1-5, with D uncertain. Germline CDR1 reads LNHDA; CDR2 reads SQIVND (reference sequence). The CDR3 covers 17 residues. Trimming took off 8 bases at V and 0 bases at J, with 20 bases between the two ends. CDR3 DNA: TGTGCCAGTGACTCGCGTCCGGAACTGTATAGCAATCAGCCCCAGCATTTT. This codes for CASDSRPELYSNQPQHF.

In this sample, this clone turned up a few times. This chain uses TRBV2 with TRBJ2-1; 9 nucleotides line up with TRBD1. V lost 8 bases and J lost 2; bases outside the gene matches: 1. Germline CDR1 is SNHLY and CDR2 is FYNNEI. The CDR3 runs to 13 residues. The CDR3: CASRDRAYNEQFF. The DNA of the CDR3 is TGTGCCAGCCGGGACAGGGCCTACAATGAGCAGTTCTTC.

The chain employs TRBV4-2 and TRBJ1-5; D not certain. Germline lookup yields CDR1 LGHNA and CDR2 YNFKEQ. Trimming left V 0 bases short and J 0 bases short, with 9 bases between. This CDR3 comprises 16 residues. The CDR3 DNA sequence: TGTGCCAGCAGCCAAGACCTCGGTTATAGCAATCAGCCCCAGCATTTT. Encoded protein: CASSQDLGYSNQPQHF.

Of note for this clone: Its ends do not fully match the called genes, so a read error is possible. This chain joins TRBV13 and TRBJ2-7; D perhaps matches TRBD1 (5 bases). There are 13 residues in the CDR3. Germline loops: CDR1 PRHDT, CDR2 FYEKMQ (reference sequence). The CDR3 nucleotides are TGCGCCAGCAGCCAAGTTTACAGGTACGAGCAGTACTTC. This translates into CASSQVYRYEQYF.

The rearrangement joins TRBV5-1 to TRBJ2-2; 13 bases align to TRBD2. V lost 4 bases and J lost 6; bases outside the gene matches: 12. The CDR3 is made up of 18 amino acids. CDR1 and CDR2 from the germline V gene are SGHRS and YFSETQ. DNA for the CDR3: TGCGCCAGCAGCCTGACTAGCGGGAGGTCTAGCGTCGCCGGGGAGCTGTTTTTT. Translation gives CASSLTSGRSSVAGELFF.

CDR3 sequence: CASSPGLLAPHTDTQYF. The CDR3 DNA sequence: TGTGCCAGCAGCCCGGGACTTCTTGCCCCCCACACAGATACGCAGTATTTT. The V gene is TRBV11-2, the J gene TRBJ2-3; D is possibly TRBD2 (6 bases). CDR1 and CDR2 from the germline V gene are SGHAT and FQNNGV. V was shortened by 5 bases and J by 2 bases, with 20 bases between the two germline ends. The CDR3 has 17 residues.

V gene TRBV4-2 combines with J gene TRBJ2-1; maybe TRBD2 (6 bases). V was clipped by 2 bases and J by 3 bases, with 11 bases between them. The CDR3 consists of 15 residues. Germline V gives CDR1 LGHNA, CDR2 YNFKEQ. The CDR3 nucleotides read TGTGCCAGCAGCCAAAAGCGGGCTAACTACAATGAGCAGTTCTTC. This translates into CASSQKRANYNEQFF.

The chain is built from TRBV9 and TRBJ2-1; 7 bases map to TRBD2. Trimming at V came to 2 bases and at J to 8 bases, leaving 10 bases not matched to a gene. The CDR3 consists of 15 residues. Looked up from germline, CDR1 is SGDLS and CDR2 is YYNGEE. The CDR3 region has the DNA TGTGCCAGCAGCGTCGGGACTAACCGTGAACATGAGCAGTTCTTC. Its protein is CASSVGTNREHEQFF.